A selection of T cell receptor beta chains follows, all from one sample in a study of CD8 T cells in Susac syndrome. Each CDR3 protein is one row after TCRdb ran MiXCR on the immunoSEQ multiplex PCR reads. Counted here are over 100,000 distinct CDR3 sequences, roughly 91% occurring once; the ten biggest clones make up around 0.15%. Sequencing was done on a sample of CD4+ T cells from PBMCs. Receptors originate from a human donor in good health. CDR3s include the opening cysteine and the closing phenylalanine or tryptophan. A D gene is named only where the DNA matches it firmly. Size is omitted from some rows. Given values are once, few, many or a class for expanded clones.

CDR3: CASSPGDTDTEAFF
DNA: TGTGCCAGCAGCCCCGGGGACACCGACACTGAAGCTTTCTTT
size: -
V: TRBV4-2
D: -
J: TRBJ1-1

CDR3: CASSSVRADGLYEQYF
DNA: TGTGCCAGCAGCTCGGTCAGAGCGGATGGCCTCTACGAGCAGTACTTC
size: -
V: TRBV7-2
D: -
J: TRBJ2-7

CDR3: CASSVKQAGELFF
DNA: TGTGCCAGCAGTGTTAAGCAGGCGGGGGAGCTGTTTTTT
size: -
V: TRBV2
D: -
J: TRBJ2-2

CDR3: CASSVEAFSGNTIYF
DNA: TGTGCCAGCAGCGTAGAGGCCTTCTCTGGAAACACCATATATTTT
size: -
V: TRBV9
D: -
J: TRBJ1-3

CDR3: CATSFETRGHEQYF
DNA: TGTGCCACCAGCTTCGAGACTAGAGGCCACGAGCAGTACTTC
size: -
V: TRBV15
D: -
J: TRBJ2-7

CDR3: CASSRQGQSTEAFF
DNA: TGCGCCAGCAGCCGCCAAGGACAGAGCACTGAAGCTTTCTTT
size: -
V: TRBV5-1
D: -
J: TRBJ1-1

CDR3: CASSTRTGNEQFF
DNA: TGTGCCAGCAGTACGAGGACAGGGAATGAGCAGTTCTTC
size: -
V: TRBV12-3/TRBV12-4
D: TRBD1
J: TRBJ2-1

CDR3: CSARRQNTEAFF
DNA: TGCAGTGCTAGAAGACAGAACACTGAAGCTTTCTTT
size: -
V: TRBV20-1
D: -
J: TRBJ1-1

CDR3: CASSDRGEGYTF
DNA: TGTGCCAGCAGCGACAGGGGGGAAGGCTACACCTTC
size: -
V: TRBV13
D: TRBD1
J: TRBJ1-2

CDR3: CASSLAAGASSSYEQYF
DNA: TGTGCCAGCAGCTTAGCGGCCGGGGCGTCGAGCTCCTACGAGCAGTACTTC
size: -
V: TRBV7-2
D: -
J: TRBJ2-7

CDR3: CASSLISGNVNTEAFF
DNA: TGTGCCAGCAGCTTAATTTCAGGAAACGTGAACACTGAAGCTTTCTTT
size: -
V: TRBV11-2
D: -
J: TRBJ1-1

CDR3: CASSPLGARWQFF
DNA: TGTGCCAGCAGTCCCCTCGGCGCACGTTGGCAGTTCTTC
size: -
V: TRBV27
D: -
J: TRBJ2-1

CDR3: CASSASPGRQETQYF
DNA: TGTGCCAGCAGTGCTAGCCCAGGGAGACAAGAGACCCAGTACTTC
size: -
V: TRBV2
D: -
J: TRBJ2-5

CDR3: CSVWGGPYEQYF
DNA: TGCAGCGTCTGGGGAGGGCCCTACGAGCAGTACTTC
size: few
V: TRBV29-1
D: TRBD2
J: TRBJ2-7

CDR3: CASIGLAEETQYF
DNA: TGTGCCAGCATTGGACTAGCGGAAGAGACCCAGTACTTC
size: -
V: TRBV2
D: TRBD2
J: TRBJ2-5

CDR3: CAISAGQGKLPQHF
DNA: TGTGCCATCAGCGCGGGACAGGGGAAGTTGCCCCAGCATTTT
size: -
V: TRBV10-3
D: TRBD1
J: TRBJ1-5

CDR3: CSVEYGSRVGNTIYF
DNA: TGCAGCGTTGAGTATGGGTCTCGGGTTGGAAACACCATATATTTT
size: -
V: TRBV29-1
D: -
J: TRBJ1-3

CDR3: CASSYPTTRVQGVDYGYTF
DNA: TGTGCCAGCAGTTACCCCACTACCCGTGTACAGGGGGTCGACTATGGCTACACCTTC
size: -
V: TRBV6-5
D: TRBD1
J: TRBJ1-2

CDR3: CASSLAGGRQETQYF
DNA: TGTGCCAGCAGCTTAGCCGGGGGCCGCCAAGAGACCCAGTACTTC
size: -
V: TRBV7-6
D: -
J: TRBJ2-5

CDR3: CASMGGYEQYF
DNA: TGTGCCAGCATGGGAGGGTACGAGCAGTACTTC
size: -
V: TRBV6-2/TRBV6-3
D: TRBD2
J: TRBJ2-7

CDR3: CASSREGSTDTQYF
DNA: TGCGCCAGCAGTCGAGAGGGGAGCACAGATACGCAGTATTTT
size: -
V: TRBV5-1
D: -
J: TRBJ2-3

CDR3: CASSNGRSGANVLTF
DNA: TGTGCCAGCAGCAACGGGAGATCTGGGGCCAACGTCCTGACTTTC
size: -
V: TRBV7-3
D: -
J: TRBJ2-6

CDR3: CSASPTGGTQETQYF
DNA: TGCAGTGCTAGCCCGACGGGGGGGACCCAAGAGACCCAGTACTTC
size: -
V: TRBV20-1
D: TRBD2
J: TRBJ2-5

CDR3: CASSLWQGANTGELFF
DNA: TGTGCCAGCAGCTTATGGCAGGGGGCGAACACCGGGGAGCTGTTTTTT
size: -
V: TRBV7-8
D: TRBD1
J: TRBJ2-2

CDR3: CASSIPDSEQYF
DNA: TGCGCCAGCAGCATCCCGGACAGCGAGCAGTACTTC
size: few
V: TRBV5-1
D: -
J: TRBJ2-7

CDR3: CASSKGGGIPQETQYF
DNA: TGTGCCAGTAGTAAAGGCGGGGGAATCCCTCAAGAGACCCAGTACTTC
size: -
V: TRBV19
D: TRBD2
J: TRBJ2-5

CDR3: CASTRERVTNTEAFF
DNA: TGTGCCAGCACTCGGGAGCGGGTAACGAACACTGAAGCTTTCTTT
size: -
V: TRBV7-2
D: -
J: TRBJ1-1

CDR3: CASSQGMRQPIGDTQYF
DNA: TGTGCCAGTAGCCAGGGAATGAGGCAGCCCATCGGAGATACGCAGTATTTT
size: -
V: TRBV19
D: -
J: TRBJ2-3

CDR3: CASSQVAAGGTGANVLTF
DNA: TGTGCCAGCAGCCAAGTCGCAGCGGGAGGAACTGGGGCCAACGTCCTGACTTTC
size: -
V: TRBV4-2
D: TRBD2
J: TRBJ2-6

CDR3: CSASEWGGPLAKNIQYF
DNA: TGCAGTGCTAGCGAGTGGGGGGGGCCGCTAGCCAAAAACATTCAGTACTTC
size: once
V: TRBV20-1
D: -
J: TRBJ2-4

CDR3: CASSQPGEAGANVLTF
DNA: TGTGCCAGCAGCCAACCCGGAGAGGCCGGGGCCAACGTCCTGACTTTC
size: -
V: TRBV4-2
D: -
J: TRBJ2-6

CDR3: CASSLTGSTGELFF
DNA: TGTGCCAGCAGCTTAACAGGGAGCACCGGGGAGCTGTTTTTT
size: -
V: TRBV7-7
D: -
J: TRBJ2-2

CDR3: CSASQGIVEAFF
DNA: TGCAGTGCTAGCCAGGGGATAGTTGAAGCTTTCTTT
size: -
V: TRBV20-1
D: -
J: TRBJ1-1

CDR3: CASSLKRFAGGNDYGYTF
DNA: TGTGCCAGCAGCTTAAAGAGGTTTGCAGGGGGCAACGACTATGGCTACACCTTC
size: -
V: TRBV7-9
D: TRBD1
J: TRBJ1-2

CDR3: CASSVEEYDNNEQFF
DNA: TGTGCCAGCAGCGTAGAAGAGTATGATAACAATGAGCAGTTCTTC
size: -
V: TRBV9
D: -
J: TRBJ2-1

CDR3: CSATGTENTDTQYF
DNA: TGCAGTGCGACCGGGACGGAGAACACAGATACGCAGTATTTT
size: -
V: TRBV20-1
D: -
J: TRBJ2-3

CDR3: CASVRGRIRNTEAFF
DNA: TGTGCCAGCGTGAGGGGGCGTATCAGGAACACTGAAGCTTTCTTT
size: -
V: TRBV6-1
D: TRBD1
J: TRBJ1-1

CDR3: CASSIQGPKNIQYF
DNA: TGTGCCAGTAGTATACAGGGGCCCAAAAACATTCAGTACTTC
size: -
V: TRBV19
D: -
J: TRBJ2-4

CDR3: CASSVRTGRNNSPLHF
DNA: TGTGCCAGCAGCGTTCGGACCGGACGGAATAATTCACCCCTCCACTTT
size: -
V: TRBV5-4
D: -
J: TRBJ1-6

CDR3: CSATHLAGFQDNERFF
DNA: TGCAGTGCTACCCATCTAGCGGGGTTCCAGGACAATGAGCGTTTCTTC
size: -
V: TRBV20-1
D: TRBD2
J: TRBJ2-1

CDR3: CASSPAWEGSNYEQYF
DNA: TGTGCCAGCAGCCCTGCGTGGGAAGGTTCTAACTACGAGCAGTACTTC
size: -
V: TRBV13
D: -
J: TRBJ2-7

CDR3: CASSQVIAGKTQYF
DNA: TGCGCCAGCAGCCAAGTAATAGCGGGAAAGACCCAGTACTTC
size: -
V: TRBV4-1
D: TRBD2
J: TRBJ2-5

CDR3: CASSPTLSGANVLTF
DNA: TGTGCCAGCAGCCCGACCCTCTCTGGGGCCAACGTCCTGACTTTC
size: -
V: TRBV7-3
D: -
J: TRBJ2-6

CDR3: CASGPPWGSEAFF
DNA: TGTGCTAGTGGTCCCCCGTGGGGGAGTGAAGCTTTCTTT
size: -
V: TRBV12-5
D: -
J: TRBJ1-1

CDR3: CASSQDLGEGKGTTDTQYF
DNA: TGTGCCAGCAGCCAAGATCTTGGGGAAGGAAAGGGCACCACAGATACGCAGTATTTT
size: -
V: TRBV14
D: -
J: TRBJ2-3

CDR3: CASSQGLAGSGETQYF
DNA: TGTGCCAGCAGCCAGGGACTAGCGGGATCCGGGGAGACCCAGTACTTC
size: -
V: TRBV4-2
D: TRBD2
J: TRBJ2-5

CDR3: CSVEWTMGYQETQYF
DNA: TGCAGCGTTGAATGGACCATGGGGTACCAAGAGACCCAGTACTTC
size: -
V: TRBV29-1
D: -
J: TRBJ2-5

CDR3: CASSLELGRSMETQYF
DNA: TGTGCCAGCAGCTTAGAACTGGGGAGGAGTATGGAGACCCAGTACTTC
size: -
V: TRBV7-2
D: -
J: TRBJ2-5

CDR3: CASSLIDLGYTF
DNA: TGTGCCAGCAGCTTAATTGATCTTGGCTACACCTTC
size: -
V: TRBV7-9
D: -
J: TRBJ1-2